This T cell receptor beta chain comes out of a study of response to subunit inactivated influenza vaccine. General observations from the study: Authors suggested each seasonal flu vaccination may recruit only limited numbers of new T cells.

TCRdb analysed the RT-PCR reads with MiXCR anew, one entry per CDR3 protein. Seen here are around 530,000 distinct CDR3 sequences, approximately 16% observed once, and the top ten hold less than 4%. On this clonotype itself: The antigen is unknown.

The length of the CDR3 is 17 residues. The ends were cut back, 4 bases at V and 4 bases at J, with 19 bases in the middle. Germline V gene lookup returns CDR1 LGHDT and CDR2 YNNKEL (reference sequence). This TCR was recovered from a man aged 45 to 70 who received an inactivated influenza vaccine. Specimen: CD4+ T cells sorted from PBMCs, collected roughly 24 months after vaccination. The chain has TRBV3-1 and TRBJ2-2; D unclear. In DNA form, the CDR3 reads TGTGCCAGCAGCCTTCGTTCGCGGAGTATAAGCACCGGGGAGCTGTTTTTT. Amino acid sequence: CASSLRSRSISTGELFF.